A selection of T cell receptor beta chains follows, all from one sample in a study of CD8+ T cells in alopecia areata. Some clones are missing from TCRdb's copy, which holds only in-frame ones; the method was immunoSEQ multiplex PCR. Among 150,000 to 200,000 clones listed, 59% were seen once. Here the sequenced sample was CD4+ T cells sorted from blood, taken at week 0. The receptors originated from a human donor with alopecia areata. CDR3s include the opening cysteine and the closing phenylalanine or tryptophan. D genes are given only for firm matches. Only some rows state a clone size, as once, few, many or a class for expanded clones.

J: TRBJ1-2
V: TRBV7-2
D: TRBD1
size: NA
CDR3: CASSAGQGYGYTF
DNA: TGTGCCAGCAGCGCGGGACAGGGATACGGCTACACCTTC

J: TRBJ2-5
V: TRBV4-1
D: NA
size: few
CDR3: CASSQDGKYQETQYF
DNA: TGCGCCAGCAGCCAAGATGGCAAGTACCAAGAGACCCAGTACTTC

J: TRBJ1-1
V: TRBV10-3
D: NA
size: NA
CDR3: CAISKGLRNTEAFF
DNA: TGTGCCATCAGTAAGGGACTGAGAAACACTGAAGCTTTCTTT

J: TRBJ1-6
V: TRBV23-1
D: TRBD1
size: NA
CDR3: CASTTDRVERSPLHF
DNA: TGCGCCAGCACCACGGACAGGGTTGAGCGGTCACCCCTCCACTTT

J: TRBJ2-1
V: TRBV25-1
D: NA
size: NA
CDR3: CASSEVRDGNEQFF
DNA: TGTGCCAGCAGTGAGGTGCGGGATGGTAATGAGCAGTTCTTC

J: TRBJ2-1
V: TRBV7-2
D: TRBD2
size: NA
CDR3: CASSQGLVGRNEQFF
DNA: TGTGCCAGCAGCCAAGGACTAGTCGGGCGCAATGAGCAGTTCTTC

J: TRBJ1-6
V: TRBV11-2
D: NA
size: NA
CDR3: CASSTPVGMDSPLHF
DNA: TGTGCCAGCAGTACCCCCGTAGGGATGGATTCACCCCTCCACTTT

J: TRBJ2-5
V: TRBV2
D: NA
size: many
CDR3: CASSEELLKGGQETQYF
DNA: TGTGCCAGCAGTGAAGAGCTACTGAAGGGAGGTCAAGAGACCCAGTACTTC

J: TRBJ1-2
V: TRBV5-4
D: NA
size: NA
CDR3: CASSQAGSYGYTF
DNA: TGTGCCAGCAGCCAGGCCGGGAGCTATGGCTACACCTTC

J: TRBJ2-1
V: TRBV7-3
D: TRBD2
size: NA
CDR3: CASSFGLAGVNEQFF
DNA: TGTGCCAGCAGCTTCGGACTAGCGGGGGTCAATGAGCAGTTCTTC

J: TRBJ1-2
V: TRBV6-5
D: NA
size: NA
CDR3: CASSEGANYGYTF
DNA: TGTGCCAGCAGCGAGGGGGCTAACTATGGCTACACCTTC

J: TRBJ1-1
V: TRBV6-6
D: NA
size: NA
CDR3: CASSYSSSHNTEAFF
DNA: TGTGCCAGCAGTTACTCATCATCACATAACACTGAAGCTTTCTTT

J: TRBJ2-7
V: TRBV29-1
D: TRBD2
size: few
CDR3: CSVLTGLAGLIDEQYF
DNA: TGCAGCGTCCTAACGGGACTAGCGGGCTTAATAGACGAGCAGTACTTC

J: TRBJ2-3
V: TRBV7-9
D: TRBD2
size: NA
CDR3: CASSPSGGSADTQYF
DNA: TGTGCCAGCAGCCCTAGCGGGGGGTCCGCAGATACGCAGTATTTT

J: TRBJ2-5
V: TRBV4-2
D: NA
size: NA
CDR3: CASSHLSPTDSGGTQYF
DNA: TGTGCCAGCAGCCACCTATCCCCAACGGACTCGGGTGGGACCCAGTACTTC

J: TRBJ1-2
V: TRBV5-1
D: NA
size: NA
CDR3: CASSPSPDGLYGYTF
DNA: TGCGCCAGCAGTCCTTCTCCCGACGGATTATATGGCTACACCTTC

J: TRBJ2-7
V: TRBV4-1
D: TRBD1
size: NA
CDR3: CASSQSRTGFYEQYF
DNA: TGCGCCAGCAGCCAGAGTAGGACAGGGTTCTACGAGCAGTACTTC

J: TRBJ2-7
V: TRBV21-1
D: NA
size: NA
CDR3: CASSIRLWREQYF
DNA: TGTGCCAGCAGCATTCGTCTATGGCGCGAGCAGTACTTC

J: TRBJ1-5
V: TRBV29-1
D: TRBD1
size: NA
CDR3: CSVEVEGGTGGQPQHF
DNA: TGCAGCGTTGAGGTGGAGGGCGGGACAGGGGGTCAGCCCCAGCATTTT

J: TRBJ2-5
V: TRBV5-1
D: NA
size: NA
CDR3: CASSFLGGPEETQYF
DNA: TGCGCCAGCAGCTTTCTGGGGGGCCCGGAGGAGACCCAGTACTTC

J: TRBJ1-1
V: TRBV5-1
D: NA
size: NA
CDR3: CASSSKPGLPEAFF
DNA: TGCGCCAGCAGCTCCAAACCAGGGTTGCCTGAAGCTTTCTTT

J: TRBJ2-4
V: TRBV6-6
D: NA
size: NA
CDR3: CASSLTAENIQYF
DNA: TGTGCCAGCAGTTTGACAGCGGAAAACATTCAGTACTTC

J: TRBJ2-1
V: TRBV29-1
D: NA
size: many
CDR3: CSVDRGRGEQFF
DNA: TGCAGCGTTGATCGGGGTCGCGGTGAGCAGTTCTTC

J: TRBJ2-7
V: TRBV29-1
D: NA
size: few
CDR3: CSINGAGNRYEQYF
DNA: TGCAGCATTAATGGGGCAGGGAATCGCTACGAGCAGTACTTC

J: TRBJ2-1
V: TRBV29-1
D: NA
size: few
CDR3: CSVGRGAPGNEQFF
DNA: TGCAGCGTCGGGAGAGGGGCTCCTGGCAATGAGCAGTTCTTC

J: TRBJ2-3
V: TRBV4-1
D: TRBD2
size: NA
CDR3: CASSQDWGGLADQDTQYF
DNA: TGCGCCAGCAGCCAAGATTGGGGTGGACTAGCGGACCAAGATACGCAGTATTTT

J: TRBJ2-5
V: TRBV29-1
D: TRBD1
size: few
CDR3: CSVVTTGIQETQYF
DNA: TGCAGCGTAGTCACGACAGGGATTCAAGAGACCCAGTACTTC

J: TRBJ2-1
V: TRBV15
D: TRBD2
size: NA
CDR3: CATSRDSASGNEQFF
DNA: TGTGCCACCAGCAGAGATTCAGCTAGCGGCAATGAGCAGTTCTTC

J: TRBJ2-5
V: TRBV5-8
D: NA
size: many
CDR3: CASSLGAGDYGETQYF
DNA: TGTGCCAGCAGCTTGGGGGCAGGGGATTATGGAGAGACCCAGTACTTC

J: TRBJ2-5
V: TRBV29-1
D: NA
size: NA
CDR3: CSVVLETQYF
DNA: TGCAGCGTTGTATTGGAGACCCAGTACTTC

J: TRBJ2-4
V: TRBV28
D: TRBD1
size: few
CDR3: CASSLGQGVKNIQYF
DNA: TGTGCCAGCAGTTTAGGGCAGGGGGTGAAAAACATTCAGTACTTC

J: TRBJ1-1
V: TRBV29-1
D: NA
size: NA
CDR3: CSVGQGGVGGTEAFF
DNA: TGCAGCGTTGGCCAGGGTGGTGTGGGAGGCACTGAAGCTTTCTTT

J: TRBJ1-6
V: TRBV30
D: NA
size: NA
CDR3: CAWRLLYNSPLHF
DNA: TGTGCCTGGAGGCTACTTTATAATTCACCCCTCCACTTT

J: TRBJ2-7
V: TRBV2
D: TRBD1
size: NA
CDR3: CASPRAGGASYEQYF
DNA: TGTGCCAGCCCCAGGGCAGGGGGCGCGTCCTACGAGCAGTACTTC

J: TRBJ2-3
V: TRBV27
D: TRBD2
size: NA
CDR3: CASRAGVDTQYF
DNA: TGTGCCAGCAGGGCGGGAGTTGATACGCAGTATTTT

J: TRBJ1-5
V: TRBV19
D: NA
size: NA
CDR3: CASSIGMGSNRQPQHF
DNA: TGTGCCAGTAGTATTGGTATGGGTTCCAATCGTCAGCCCCAGCATTTT

J: TRBJ2-7
V: TRBV5-1
D: NA
size: NA
CDR3: CASSLGLTYEQYF
DNA: TGCGCCAGCAGCTTGGGTCTCACCTACGAGCAGTACTTC